These 22 T cell receptor beta chains were sequenced from one sample in a study of blood T cell repertoires in COVID-19. TCRdb keeps only in-frame clones here, not all; method: immunoSEQ multiplex PCR. Of some 180,000 clones in the sample, approximately 80% were seen once. Sequencing was performed on peripheral blood. The source of these receptors is a human donor in a cohort sampled during active COVID-19.

The chain has TRBV3-1 (or the pseudogene TRBV3-2) and TRBJ1-5; tentative D call: TRBD1 (5 bases). From germline, CDR1 is LGHDT and CDR2 YNNKEL (reference sequence). The CDR3 length is 14 residues. V lost 4 bases and J 6 bases, leaving 13 bases between the germline ends. The CDR3 region has the DNA TGTGCCAGCAGCCCCGAAGGGGCTCGTCAGCCCCAGCATTTT. Protein: CASSPEGARQPQHF.

The rearrangement joins TRBV5-4 to TRBJ1-2; weak D call: TRBD1 (5 bases). This CDR3 has 17 amino acids. V was shortened by 6 bases and J by 0 bases, with 21 bases between the two germline ends. From germline, CDR1 is SGHNT and CDR2 YYREEE (reference sequence). This CDR3 reads CASTLSPAGRPNYGYTF. The CDR3 DNA follows: TGTGCCAGCACCCTATCCCCGGCGGGACGGCCTAACTATGGCTACACCTTC.

The chain is built from TRBV10-3 and TRBJ2-7; 7 bases map to TRBD2. The V gene end was trimmed by 6 bases and the J gene end by 0 bases; junction bases not matched to a gene: 5. Germline V gives CDR1 ENHRY, CDR2 SYGVKD. This CDR3 is built from 14 residues. CDR3 loop: CAISWGGSSYEQYF. In nucleotides, the CDR3 is TGTGCCATCAGCTGGGGGGGGAGCTCCTACGAGCAGTACTTC.

J is TRBJ2-5 and V is TRBV3-1 (or the pseudogene TRBV3-2), with TRBD2 matching over 7 bases. The CDR3 has 15 residues. Unmatched junction bases numbered 9, after V lost 4 bases and J lost 4 bases. Germline V gene data show CDR1 as LGHDT and CDR2 as YNNKEL (reference sequence). The CDR3 here is CASSPQLAGVETQYF. The CDR3 DNA sequence: TGTGCCAGCAGCCCCCAGTTGGCGGGGGTAGAGACCCAGTACTTC.

This chain joins TRBV2 and TRBJ1-2; no clear D. The CDR3 has 11 residues. V lost 4 bases and J 7 bases, leaving 7 bases between the germline ends. The germline CDR1 and CDR2 sequences are SNHLY and FYNNEI. The CDR3: CASSVRVGYTF. The DNA for the CDR3 is TGTGCCAGCAGTGTTCGGGTTGGCTACACCTTC.

The chain joins TRBV5-4 to TRBJ2-3; possible D gene TRBD1, 6 bases. The V and J ends lost 4 bases and 5 bases respectively, with 17 bases between them. Germline V gives CDR1 SGHNT, CDR2 YYREEE (reference sequence). This CDR3 is 15 amino acids long. CDR3 DNA: TGTGCCAGCAGCCTACCTACGACAGGAGGAGATACGCAGTATTTT. Translating gives CASSLPTTGGDTQYF.

The rearrangement uses TRBV5-4 and TRBJ1-3; 10 bases fit TRBD1. Unmatched junction bases numbered 7, after V lost 4 bases and J lost 0 bases. This CDR3 contains 17 residues. Per the germline V gene, CDR1 is SGHNT and CDR2 is YYREEE (reference sequence). CDR3 sequence reads: CASSPGQGSYSGNTIYF. The CDR3 bases are TGTGCCAGCAGCCCGGGACAGGGGTCATACTCTGGAAACACCATATATTTT.

The CDR3, as DNA: TGCGCCAGCAGCACGCGACAGGGGTCAGCGGCGCACGACCGCACAGATACGCAGTATTTT. Translation: CASSTRQGSAAHDRTDTQYF. This sequence joins TRBV5-1 and TRBJ2-3; TRBD1 matches at 8 bases. The CDR3 consists of 20 residues. The germline V gene encodes CDR1 SGHRS and CDR2 YFSETQ. J gave up 1 base and V 4 bases, and 20 bases lay outside the gene matches.

The chain employs TRBV12-3 or TRBV12-4 and TRBJ2-7; 8 bases are a match to TRBD1. The CDR3 runs to 12 residues. Trimming cost V 6 bases and J 5 bases; bases outside gene matches: 3. CDR3 protein: CASRDRGHEQYF. In DNA form, the CDR3 reads TGTGCCAGCAGAGACAGGGGCCACGAGCAGTACTTC.

This sequence joins TRBV12-5 and TRBJ2-1, with D possibly matching TRBD1 (5 bases). This CDR3 spans 11 amino acids. The ends were cut back, 4 bases at V and 9 bases at J, with 7 bases in the middle. Germline loops: CDR1 LGHNT, CDR2 FRNRAP. CDR3: CASGSRGEQFF. The CDR3 nucleotides read TGTGCTAGTGGTTCTAGGGGTGAGCAGTTCTTC. The variable domain in full, with the rest retrieved from reference TRBV12-5 and TRBJ2-1, is DARVTQTPRHKVTEMGQEVTMRCQPILGHNTVFWYRQTMMQGLELLAYFRNRAPLDDSGMPKDRFSAEMPDATLATLKIQPSEPRDSAVYFCASGSRGEQFFGPGTRLTVL.

This clone was detected only once. The chain recombines TRBV5-1 with TRBJ1-1, with D unresolved. V lost 0 bases and J 2 bases, leaving 8 bases between the germline ends. The CDR3 covers 14 residues. Looked up from germline, CDR1 is SGHRS and CDR2 is YFSETQ. DNA of the CDR3: TGCGCCAGCAGCTTGGAGTTTAGAAACACTGAAGCTTTCTTT. Amino acids: CASSLEFRNTEAFF.

The chain employs TRBV29-1 and TRBJ2-2; a possible D gene is TRBD1 (6 bases). The CDR3 length is 13 residues. Germline values: CDR1 SQVTM, CDR2 ANQGSEA. V was pared by 6 bases and J by 6 bases, with 14 bases between. CDR3: CSVQGRSAGELFF. The CDR3 DNA reads TGCAGCGTCCAGGGGAGATCGGCCGGGGAGCTGTTTTTT.

The chain couples TRBV19 to TRBJ2-1; maybe TRBD1 (5 bases). V was pared by 6 bases and J by 12 bases, with 15 bases between. CDR3 length: 12 amino acids. CDR1 and CDR2 from the germline V gene are LNHDA and SQIVND (reference sequence). The CDR3 loop reads CASSQPGPRQFF. In DNA form, the CDR3 reads TGTGCCAGTAGCCAACCAGGGCCCCGGCAGTTCTTC.

The chain links TRBV6-5 to TRBJ1-1; D is ambiguous. The CDR3 contains 12 residues. Germline CDR1 MNHEY, CDR2 SVGAGI. Trimming removed 6 bases from V and 10 bases from J, with 15 bases in between. CDR3 region: CASSTVGSRAFF. CDR3 nucleotide sequence: TGTGCCAGCAGCACCGTGGGGAGTCGAGCTTTCTTT.

This chain links TRBV24-1 with TRBJ1-2, with D unclear. This CDR3 has 14 amino acids. Trimming left V 2 bases short and J 4 bases short, with 10 bases between. CDR1 KGHDR and CDR2 SFDVKD come from the germline V gene. The CDR3 region has the DNA TGTGCCACCAGTGATTCTCGGGTCGGCTATGGCTACACCTTC. This translates into CATSDSRVGYGYTF.

This chain links TRBV5-6 with TRBJ2-7; 7 positions match TRBD2. Germline V gene sequence: CDR1 SGHDT, CDR2 YYEEEE. This CDR3 is 14 amino acids long. Unmatched junction bases numbered 6, after V lost 6 bases and J lost 0 bases. CDR3 sequence: CASNGGVDSYEQYF. For the CDR3, the DNA is TGTGCCAGCAATGGGGGGGTAGACTCCTACGAGCAGTACTTC. Variable domain in full (rest from reference TRBV5-6 and TRBJ2-7): DAGVTQSPTHLIKTRGQQVTLRCSPKSGHDTVSWYQQALGQGPQFIFQYYEEEERQRGNFPDRFSGHQFPNYSSELNVNALLLGDSALYLCASNGGVDSYEQYFGPGTRLTVT.

This chain uses TRBV10-3 with TRBJ2-7, with D possibly matching TRBD2 (6 bases). V lost 4 bases and J lost 5, with 15 bases in between. The CDR3 loop spans 14 amino acids. In germline, CDR1 is ENHRY, CDR2 SYGVKD. The CDR3 loop is CAISAASEGHEQYF. The CDR3 nucleotides are TGTGCCATCAGTGCGGCTAGCGAGGGCCACGAGCAGTACTTC.

The gene calls are TRBV19 and TRBJ1-5, with D unclear. The CDR3 consists of 14 residues. V shed 7 bases and J shed 5 bases, with 15 bases lying between them. Germline values: CDR1 LNHDA, CDR2 SQIVND (reference sequence). This CDR3 is CASNNRVRDQPQHF. The DNA of the CDR3 is TGTGCCAGTAATAATCGGGTCAGAGATCAGCCCCAGCATTTT.

This clone was found once. The J gene is TRBJ1-2, the V gene TRBV3-1 (or the pseudogene TRBV3-2), with 7 nucleotides matching TRBD1. V was pared by 4 bases and J by 4 bases, with 3 bases of the junction left unmatched. This CDR3 contains 13 residues. Germline assignment: CDR1 LGHDT and CDR2 YNNKEL (reference sequence). For the CDR3, the DNA is TGTGCCAGCAGCCCAGACAGGGTCTATGGCTACACCTTC. Translating it yields CASSPDRVYGYTF.

V gene TRBV5-1 combines with J gene TRBJ1-6; 9 bases line up with TRBD1. The germline V gene has CDR1 SGHRS and CDR2 YFSETQ. J gave up 3 bases and V 3 bases, and 10 bases lay outside the gene matches. This CDR3 contains 18 residues. CDR3 amino acids: CASSSPGTGSYYNSPLHF. The CDR3 DNA sequence: TGCGCCAGCAGCTCCCCCGGGACAGGGTCCTACTATAATTCACCCCTCCACTTT.

This chain uses TRBV7-2 with TRBJ1-1, with 11 bases matching TRBD1. The germline V gene has CDR1 SGHTA and CDR2 FQGNSA. This CDR3 spans 15 amino acids. J lost 4 bases, V lost 5 bases, and 6 bases had no gene match. CDR3 protein: CASSPTGTGGTEAFF. CDR3 in DNA: TGTGCCAGCAGCCCCACCGGGACAGGGGGCACTGAAGCTTTCTTT.

V usage is TRBV29-1 and J usage is TRBJ2-7; tentative D call: TRBD1 (5 bases). Per the germline V gene, CDR1 is SQVTM and CDR2 is ANQGSEA. V lost 4 bases to trimming and J lost 2 bases, with 6 bases between them. CDR3 size: 11 residues. This CDR3 reads CSVGGPYEQYF. The DNA of the CDR3 is TGCAGCGTTGGGGGCCCCTACGAGCAGTACTTC.